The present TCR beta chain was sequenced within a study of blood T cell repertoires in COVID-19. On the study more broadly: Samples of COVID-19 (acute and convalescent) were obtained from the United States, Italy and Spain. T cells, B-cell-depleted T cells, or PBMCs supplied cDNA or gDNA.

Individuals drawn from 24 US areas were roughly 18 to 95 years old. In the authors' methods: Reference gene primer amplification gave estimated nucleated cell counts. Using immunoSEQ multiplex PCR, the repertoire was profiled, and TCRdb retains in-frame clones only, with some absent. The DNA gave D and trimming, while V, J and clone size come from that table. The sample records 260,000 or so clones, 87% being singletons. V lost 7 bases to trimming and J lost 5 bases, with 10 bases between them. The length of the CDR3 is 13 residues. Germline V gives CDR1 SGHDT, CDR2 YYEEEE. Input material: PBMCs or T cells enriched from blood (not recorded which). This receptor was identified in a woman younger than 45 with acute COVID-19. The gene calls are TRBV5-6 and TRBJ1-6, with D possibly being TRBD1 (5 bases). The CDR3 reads CASQVGDNSPLHF. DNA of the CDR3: TGTGCCAGCCAGGTAGGGGATAATTCACCCCTCCACTTT.